These 20 T cell receptor beta chains were sequenced from one sample in a study of PD-1 blockade in mismatch repair-deficient tumors. Method: immunoSEQ multiplex PCR; TCRdb's copy keeps in-frame clones and lacks some. The profile covers around 52,000 clones, with over 70% appearing a single time and about 8.1% taken by the ten largest. The specimen was peripheral blood, collected approximately 20 weeks after starting pembrolizumab. The source is an adult with mismatch repair-deficient cancer.

The chain joins TRBV5-8 to TRBJ1-5; no firm D call. CDR3 size: 17 residues. Trimming left V 0 bases short and J 9 bases short, with 22 bases between. Germline V gene sequence: CDR1 SGHTS, CDR2 YDEGEE. For the CDR3, the DNA is TGTGCCAGCAGCTTGGAGTCGGGTGGCGCCCTGTTGCGGCCCCAGCATTTT. This gives the protein CASSLESGGALLRPQHF.

The chain couples TRBV11-2 to TRBJ1-1, with D maybe TRBD1 (5 bases). Germline CDR1 SGHAT, CDR2 FQNNGV. V was shortened by 0 bases and J by 11 bases, with 13 bases between the two germline ends. The CDR3 consists of 13 residues. CDR3 amino acids: CASSLDLQGRAFF. Written as DNA, the CDR3 is TGTGCCAGCAGCTTAGATCTCCAGGGTAGGGCTTTCTTT. Complete variable domain (other parts from reference TRBV11-2 and TRBJ1-1): EAGVAQSPRYKIIEKRQSVAFWCNPISGHATLYWYQQILGQGPKLLIQFQNNGVVDDSQLPKDRFSAERLKGVDSTLKIQPAKLEDSAVYLCASSLDLQGRAFFGQGTRLTVV.

This clone has a handful of counts. This rearrangement joins TRBV7-9 to TRBJ2-4; perhaps TRBD1 as D (6 bases). The CDR3 is made up of 14 amino acids. V lost 10 bases and J 1 base, leaving 14 bases between the germline ends. Germline loops: CDR1 SEHNR, CDR2 FQNEAQ (reference sequence). This CDR3 is CATKGDTAKNIQYF. CDR3 coding DNA: TGTGCCACCAAGGGGGATACGGCCAAAAACATTCAGTACTTC.

V gene TRBV18 combines with J gene TRBJ1-2; D perhaps matches TRBD1 (5 bases). This CDR3 region has 15 residues. Germline V gene data show CDR1 as KGHSH and CDR2 as LQKENI. Trimming shortened V by 1 base and J by 5 bases, and 14 bases separated the two germline ends. The CDR3 nucleotides are TGTGCCAGCTCACCACGCGGGGACGGAAGTTATGGCTACACCTTC. The encoded protein is CASSPRGDGSYGYTF.

This rearrangement joins TRBV11-2 to TRBJ1-4; D uncertain. V dropped 5 bases and J dropped 0 bases, with 10 bases sitting between them. The CDR3 has 15 residues. Germline assignment: CDR1 SGHAT and CDR2 FQNNGV. The CDR3 DNA is TGTGCCAGCAGCCCTAGGGTTGCAACTAATGAAAAACTGTTTTTT. This encodes CASSPRVATNEKLFF.

The gene calls are TRBV6-6 and TRBJ1-2; perhaps TRBD1 as D (6 bases). Trimming left V 9 bases short and J 6 bases short, with 14 bases between. The length of the CDR3 is 12 residues. Germline lookup yields CDR1 MNHNY and CDR2 SVGAGI (reference sequence). The CDR3 bases are TGTGCCAGGATAACGCGGGGGCATGGCTACACCTTC. Encoded protein: CARITRGHGYTF.

The chain links TRBV6-5 to TRBJ2-3, with 7 bases lining up with TRBD1. The germline V gene encodes CDR1 MNHEY and CDR2 SVGAGI. The J segment lost 0 bases and the V segment lost 5 bases, leaving 5 bases of the junction unmatched. CDR3 length: 15 amino acids. The CDR3 region has the DNA TGTGCCAGCAGTAAGACAGGGATGAGCACAGATACGCAGTATTTT. This gives the protein CASSKTGMSTDTQYF.

DNA of the CDR3: TGTGCCAGCAGTGAAGCGATAGGGGGGGTTAACATTCAGTACTTC. It specifies CASSEAIGGVNIQYF. The chain has TRBV2 and TRBJ2-4; a possible D gene is TRBD2 (7 bases). Germline loops: CDR1 SNHLY, CDR2 FYNNEI. This CDR3 comprises 15 residues. Trimming took off 0 bases at V and 7 bases at J, with 13 bases between the two ends.

The genes are TRBV27 and TRBJ1-2; a weak D match, TRBD1 (5 bases). This CDR3 is built from 15 residues. The germline CDR1 and CDR2 sequences are MNHEY and SMNVEV (reference sequence). Between the trimmed V and J ends, which lost 6 bases and 7 bases, there was a span of 21 bases. Here the CDR3 reads CASRPQLGTPLGYTF. The DNA for the CDR3 is TGTGCCAGCAGGCCTCAACTCGGGACCCCCCTTGGCTACACCTTC.

This chain uses TRBV7-2 with TRBJ2-7; D unclear. V lost 6 bases and J 4 bases, leaving 19 bases between the germline ends. This CDR3 is 15 amino acids long. The germline CDR1 and CDR2 sequences are SGHTA and FQGNSA. CDR3 region: CASRRDNLPSYEQYF. CDR3 bases: TGTGCCAGCAGACGAGACAACCTCCCATCTTACGAGCAGTACTTC. The variable domain in full, with the rest retrieved from reference TRBV7-2 and TRBJ2-7, is GAGVSQSPSNKVTEKGKDVELRCDPISGHTALYWYRQSLGQGLEFLIYFQGNSAPDKSGLPSDRFSAERTGGSVSTLTIQRTQQEDSAVYLCASRRDNLPSYEQYFGPGTRLTVT.

This rearrangement joins TRBV4-2 to TRBJ2-2; TRBD2 aligns across 10 bases. Germline V gene data show CDR1 as LGHNA and CDR2 as YNFKEQ. The length of the CDR3 is 14 residues. With V trimmed by 8 bases and J by 7 bases, 7 bases remained unmatched. The CDR3 loop is CASSEREGFGELFF. CDR3 sequence (DNA): TGTGCCAGCTCTGAGCGGGAGGGTTTCGGGGAGCTGTTTTTT.

The chain couples TRBV29-1 to TRBJ2-3; D tentatively reads TRBD1 or TRBD2 (6 bases each). Trimming left V 1 base short and J 2 bases short, with 13 bases between. Germline CDR1 reads SQVTM; CDR2 reads ANQGSEA. This CDR3 is 15 amino acids long. The CDR3 sequence: CSVEVGGRVTDTQYF. The CDR3 coding sequence is TGCAGCGTTGAAGTTGGGGGGCGAGTCACAGATACGCAGTATTTT.

The gene calls are TRBV7-2 and TRBJ2-7, with 8 bases aligning to TRBD1. CDR1 is SGHTA, CDR2 FQGNSA, per germline. The trim removed 1 base at V and 2 bases at J, leaving 7 bases unmatched. The CDR3 extends over 16 amino acids. The CDR3 DNA sequence: TGTGCCAGCAGCTTAGGTCCACAGGGGGTTACCTACGAGCAGTACTTC. Translated: CASSLGPQGVTYEQYF.

This clone has only a few counts. Its ends do not fully match the called genes, so a read error is possible. The chain carries TRBV7-7 and TRBJ1-3, with 8 bases fitting TRBD1. CDR3 length: 17 amino acids. CDR1 and CDR2 from the germline V gene are SSHAT and FNYEAQ (reference sequence). CDR3 loop: CASSLDPPTGAGNTIYF. CDR3 nucleotides: TGTGCTAGCAGCTTAGATCCCCCGACAGGGGCTGGAAACACCATATATTTT.

The J gene is TRBJ2-1, the V gene TRBV25-1, with D possibly matching TRBD2 (5 bases). CDR3 length equals 15 residues. V was trimmed by 3 bases and J by 0 bases, leaving 9 bases between them. Germline-derived CDR1 and CDR2 are MGHDK and SYGVNS. The CDR3 DNA sequence: TGTGCCAGCAGTGACCTCACTAGCTCCTACAATGAGCAGTTCTTC. Residues: CASSDLTSSYNEQFF.

V is TRBV5-1 and J is TRBJ2-1; D might be TRBD2 (5 bases). In germline, CDR1 is SGHRS, CDR2 YFSETQ. The V end was cut by 8 bases, the J end by 0 bases, with 12 bases between. The length of the CDR3 is 14 residues. The CDR3 region is CASNDGNSYNEQFF. CDR3 bases: TGCGCCAGTAACGACGGGAACTCCTACAATGAGCAGTTCTTC.

Details on this clone: Different DNA sequences within this sample yield the same CDR3. V gene TRBV7-3 combines with J gene TRBJ1-2; TRBD1 is a possible D gene (5 bases). The V end was cut by 4 bases, the J end by 8 bases, with 17 bases between. The CDR3 runs 14 residues. The germline gives CDR1 SGHTA, CDR2 FQGTGA. CDR3 sequence: CASSYGTASGGYTF. CDR3 bases: TGTGCCAGCAGCTATGGGACCGCCTCTGGGGGCTACACCTTC.

The V and J genes are TRBV11-3 and TRBJ1-2, with a weak D call TRBD1 (5 bases). Trimming cost V 5 bases and J 5 bases, with 15 bases left between them. Germline V gene data show CDR1 as SGHNT and CDR2 as YENEEA. The CDR3 spans 14 residues. CDR3 residues: CASSQDSAGYGYTF. The CDR3 DNA reads as TGTGCCAGCAGCCAAGACAGTGCGGGGTATGGCTACACCTTC.

This clone is a singleton in its sample. The chain combines TRBV11-3 with TRBJ2-1; D gene unclear. There are 13 residues in the CDR3. Looked up from germline, CDR1 is SGHNT and CDR2 is YENEEA. Deletions cut 5 bases from V and 9 bases from J, with 14 bases between. For the CDR3, the DNA is TGTGCCAGCAGCCGGGTCACGGTCGCTGAGCAGTTCTTC. This translates into CASSRVTVAEQFF.

The rearrangement uses TRBV19 and TRBJ2-1, with D possibly TRBD2 on 5 matching bases. The CDR3 has 12 residues. Per germline, CDR1 LNHDA and CDR2 SQIVND (reference sequence). V dropped 11 bases and J dropped 5 bases, with 13 bases sitting between them. Written as DNA, the CDR3 is TGTGCCTCCCAGGACTTTAACAATGAGCAGTTCTTC. This gives the protein CASQDFNNEQFF.